The present T cell receptor beta chain was sequenced within a study of vaccination and CD4 T cells after COVID-19. Study-level background: Two doses of either BNT162b2 or mRNA-1273 vaccine went to participants. Stimulation of the cells used overlapping spike peptide pools from SARS-CoV-2 and from the common cold coronaviruses HCoV-NL63, HCoV-OC43 and HCoV-229E.

Comment on this clonotype: Antigen specificity is unknown.

Oncomine TCR Beta short-read sequencing was applied to DNA from cultured CD4+ T cells. CD4+ T cells were cultured, and genomic DNA was extracted from them. Each CDR3 protein gets one entry after TCRdb re-called the PCR reads with MiXCR. The sample has nearly 9,000 distinct CDR3 sequences; 50% to 65% are singletons. Regarding treatment: roughly ten-day PBMC culture with coronavirus spike peptide pools or control peptides (ViraFEST assay). ViraFEST enlarged antigen-specific T cell populations with peptide pools and afterwards sequenced TCRs. The CDR3 covers 13 residues. With V trimmed by 7 bases and J by 6 bases, 9 bases remained unmatched. Germline V CDR1 and CDR2: SGHTA, FQGNSA.

The sequencing input was CD4+ T cells from blood, cultured in vitro. The chain combines TRBV7-2 with TRBJ2-7; TRBD2 matches 7 bases. The source of this sequence is a human donor who had recovered from COVID-19. CDR3 DNA sequence: TGTGCCAGCAAACGGGACTACAGATTCGAGCAGTACTTC. It is translated as CASKRDYRFEQYF.